The 20 T cell receptor beta chains listed next were all sequenced from one sample in a study of T cell responses to AZD1222 COVID-19 vaccine. The method was immunoSEQ multiplex PCR; TCRdb's version includes in-frame clones alone and lacks a portion of them. The sample includes around 96,000 clones, around nine tenths of them seen just once. Sequences were derived from peripheral blood, sampled 28 days after the second AZD1222 dose. The source is an adult who received the AZD1222 COVID-19 vaccine.

As DNA, the CDR3 is TGCGCCAGCAGCTTGGGCGGAACCTACGAGCAGTACTTC. Amino acid sequence: CASSLGGTYEQYF. The chain carries TRBV5-1 and TRBJ2-7; D not certain. Trimming left V 0 bases short and J 2 bases short, with 6 bases between. This CDR3 is 13 amino acids long. The germline CDR1 and CDR2 sequences are SGHRS and YFSETQ.

V gene TRBV3-1 (or the pseudogene TRBV3-2) combines with J gene TRBJ1-6; D is possibly TRBD1 (5 bases). Trimming cost V 1 base and J 5 bases, with 12 bases left between them. Germline CDR1 is LGHDT and CDR2 is YNNKEL (reference sequence). This CDR3 is 16 amino acids long. CDR3 DNA: TGTGCCAGCAGCCAAGGGGGGAATCGAAATAATTCACCCCTCCACTTT. Translating gives CASSQGGNRNNSPLHF.

V gene TRBV2 combines with J gene TRBJ2-7; TRBD2 aligns across 8 bases. Trimming removed 6 bases from V and 6 bases from J; junction bases left unmatched: 7. The CDR3 spans 13 residues. In germline, CDR1 is SNHLY, CDR2 FYNNEI. Here the CDR3 DNA reads TGTGCCAGCAGGCCGGGGGGGCCAGGCGAGCAGTACTTC. Protein product: CASRPGGPGEQYF.

The table lists this clone with a few counts. J is TRBJ1-4 and V is TRBV28; D gene unclear. This CDR3 comprises 16 residues. The germline V gene has CDR1 MDHEN and CDR2 SYDVKM. Deletions cut 4 bases from V and 0 bases from J, with 12 bases between. CDR3 sequence (DNA): TGTGCCAGCAGTTCCCCTGGCAGGCCAACTAATGAAAAACTGTTTTTT. Protein sequence: CASSSPGRPTNEKLFF.

V gene TRBV14 combines with J gene TRBJ1-1, with D perhaps matching TRBD1 (6 bases). V gave up 6 bases and J gave up 1 base, with 12 bases separating them. This CDR3 has 14 amino acids. Per the germline V gene, CDR1 is SGHDN and CDR2 is FVKESK. The CDR3 nucleotides read TGTGCCAGCAGAAGGGGGACACCGAACACTGAAGCTTTCTTT. Amino acid sequence: CASRRGTPNTEAFF.

This clone has just one count. The V call is TRBV7-8, the J call TRBJ2-1, with TRBD2 matching 13 bases. The CDR3 length is 14 residues. V trimming: 5 bases; J trimming: 11 bases; junction bases outside the gene matches: 6. CDR1 SGHVS and CDR2 FQNEAQ come from the germline V gene. Written as DNA, the CDR3 is TGTGCCAGCAGCCTAGGGACTAGCGGGACCCAGCAGTTCTTC. Its protein is CASSLGTSGTQQFF.

The chain is built from TRBV12-3 or TRBV12-4 and TRBJ2-1; D is uncertain. Trimming shortened V by 1 base and J by 5 bases, and 3 bases separated the two germline ends. This CDR3 region has 12 residues. CDR3 bases: TGTGCCAGCAGTTTAGTGGACAATGAGCAGTTCTTC. Translated, it gives CASSLVDNEQFF.

The chain uses TRBV9 and TRBJ2-1, with a tentative D call TRBD2 (5 bases). The germline V gene has CDR1 SGDLS and CDR2 YYNGEE. V was cut by 0 bases and J by 5 bases, with 9 bases left in between. The CDR3 totals 14 residues. CDR3 sequence: CASSVATGNNEQFF. As DNA, the CDR3 is TGTGCCAGCAGCGTAGCTACGGGGAACAATGAGCAGTTCTTC.

CDR3 sequence (DNA): TGTGCCAGCAGCCGGGACGGGAACAATCAGCCCCAGCATTTT. Translating gives CASSRDGNNQPQHF. J is TRBJ1-5 and V is TRBV5-4; tentative D call: TRBD1 (5 bases). The germline V gene has CDR1 SGHNT and CDR2 YYREEE (reference sequence). Between the trimmed V and J ends, which lost 4 bases and 3 bases, there was a span of 11 bases. The CDR3 runs to 14 residues.

The chain has TRBV6-5 and TRBJ1-2; D not resolved. Germline CDR1 is MNHEY and CDR2 is SVGAGI. Trimming shortened V by 5 bases and J by 8 bases, and 12 bases separated the two germline ends. The CDR3 is 12 residues long. CDR3 sequence (DNA): TGTGCCAGCAGTCCAGGAGCCGGGGGCTACACCTTC. This codes for CASSPGAGGYTF.

The chain combines TRBV7-6 with TRBJ1-5, with 7 bases fitting TRBD1. Losses at the gene ends were 5 bases for V and 4 bases for J; bases not matched to a gene: 11. CDR1 and CDR2 (germline): SGHVS, FNYEAQ. The length of the CDR3 is 16 residues. The CDR3 spells CASSPGTGTANQPQHF. In nucleotides, the CDR3 is TGTGCCAGCAGCCCGGGCACCGGGACAGCTAATCAGCCCCAGCATTTT.

The gene calls are TRBV28 and TRBJ1-4; the D is unclear. The germline gives CDR1 MDHEN, CDR2 SYDVKM. The CDR3 has 14 residues. Between the trimmed V and J ends, which lost 3 bases and 5 bases, there was a span of 10 bases. CDR3 DNA sequence: TGTGCCAGCAGTTTCAGCATCTCGAATGAAAAACTGTTTTTT. It translates to CASSFSISNEKLFF.

The rearrangement joins TRBV24-1 to TRBJ1-5, with a tentative D call TRBD1 (5 bases). Trimming took off 6 bases at V and 1 base at J, with 15 bases between the two ends. Germline V gene sequence: CDR1 KGHDR, CDR2 SFDVKD. This CDR3 is 16 amino acids long. CDR3 residues: CATSPNGQGSNQPQHF. DNA for the CDR3: TGTGCCACCAGTCCGAACGGGCAGGGCAGCAATCAGCCCCAGCATTTT.

The chain has TRBV6-4 and TRBJ2-1, with 7 bases lining up with TRBD1. The length of the CDR3 is 18 residues. Germline loops: CDR1 MRHNA, CDR2 SNTAGT. The junction had 13 bases not matched to a gene; V was cut back by 5 bases and J by 0 bases. The CDR3 bases are TGTGCCAGCAGTACACAGGGGACCATGCCTTCCTCCTACAATGAGCAGTTCTTC. Amino acid sequence: CASSTQGTMPSSYNEQFF.

The chain combines TRBV5-1 with TRBJ1-6; possibly TRBD1 for D (5 bases). The CDR3 spans 14 residues. Trimming left V 0 bases short and J 8 bases short, with 9 bases between. The germline V gene encodes CDR1 SGHRS and CDR2 YFSETQ. The CDR3 bases are TGCGCCAGCAGCTTGGGACAGACCTATTCACCCCTCCACTTT. Protein: CASSLGQTYSPLHF. Full variable domain (outside the CDR3, taken from reference TRBV5-1 and TRBJ1-6): KAGVTQTPRYLIKTRGQQVTLSCSPISGHRSVSWYQQTPGQGLQFLFEYFSETQRNKGNFPGRFSGRQFSNSRSEMNVSTLELGDSALYLCASSLGQTYSPLHFGNGTRLTVT.

CDR3 sequence: CASSQEGRGHEQYF. The CDR3, as DNA: TGCGCCAGCAGCCAAGAGGGCCGAGGCCACGAGCAGTACTTC. This chain uses TRBV4-1 with TRBJ2-7; no definite D call. The germline V gene has CDR1 MGHRA and CDR2 YSYEKL. This CDR3 has 14 amino acids. The V and J ends lost 0 bases and 5 bases respectively, with 11 bases between them.

This rearrangement joins TRBV4-1 to TRBJ2-3, with TRBD2 matching over 9 bases. The germline V gene encodes CDR1 MGHRA and CDR2 YSYEKL. The ends lost 0 bases at V and 6 bases at J; junction bases unmatched: 7. This CDR3 has 16 residues. CDR3 in amino acids: CASSQEGERGVDTQYF. DNA for the CDR3: TGCGCCAGCAGCCAAGAGGGCGAGCGGGGGGTCGATACGCAGTATTTT.

The chain combines TRBV5-1 with TRBJ2-3; 9 nucleotides agree with TRBD1. This CDR3 is built from 17 residues. The germline V gene has CDR1 SGHRS and CDR2 YFSETQ. The J segment lost 2 bases and the V segment lost 0 bases, leaving 7 bases of the junction unmatched. The CDR3 sequence: CASSLGPTGGTTDTQYF. CDR3 DNA: TGCGCCAGCAGCTTGGGACCGACAGGGGGGACCACAGATACGCAGTATTTT.

The DNA of the CDR3 is TGTGCCAGCAGCCCCGTGGGACAGGGGAACACTGAAGCTTTCTTT. Translated: CASSPVGQGNTEAFF. The chain has TRBV5-6 and TRBJ1-1; 9 bases are shared with TRBD1. CDR3 length: 15 amino acids. V dropped 4 bases and J dropped 1; count of bases not matched to a gene: 5. CDR1 is SGHDT and CDR2 is YYEEEE in the germline V gene.

For the CDR3, the DNA is TGTGCCAGCAGTTCACCAGGGGAATCACCCCTCCACTTT. Protein: CASSSPGESPLHF. The chain combines TRBV6-5 with TRBJ1-6; D perhaps matches TRBD1 (6 bases). The CDR3 contains 13 residues. Germline V CDR1 and CDR2: MNHEY, SVGAGI. V was trimmed by 4 bases and J by 10 bases, leaving 11 bases between them.